A selection of T cell receptor beta chains follows, all from one sample in a study of cytomegalovirus exposure and HLA in healthy donors. Repertoires were generated with immunoSEQ multiplex PCR, while TCRdb's copy carries only in-frame clones and drops some. Its table records 130,000 to 150,000 clones. The specimen sequenced was PBMCs. Receptors were obtained from a man aged 35 to 55 in good health and CMV-seronegative. CDR3s leave out the opening cysteine and the closing phenylalanine or tryptophan.

V,CDR3
TRBV29-1,SVDGMAISGNTIY
TRBV2,ASSDVQGINYGYT
TRBV28,ASNPPTGGTDTQY
TRBV14,ASSRDRTYGYT
TRBV6-5,ASSYSATDNEQF
TRBV2,ASRSGRGNYGYT
TRBV9,ASSASTSGGAKDTQY
TRBV27,ASSSGGSPLH
TRBV28,ASTQGSAYYYEQY
TRBV28,ASRLQGDTEAF
TRBV29-1,SVAVSTTYGYT
TRBV10-3,AISESIGRAANYGYT
TRBV5-1,ASSWSGEETQY
TRBV5-1,ASSLQGGGTEAF
TRBV5-1,ASSLPGQGSEKLF
TRBV5-6,ASSLSTRAEAF
TRBV15,ATSRDRQGRNTIY
TRBV7-2,ASSVVSSSTDTQY
TRBV10-2,ASRGQGRLQDGELF
TRBV5-1,ASSQDMAQY
TRBV9,ASSTGTSGTTDTQY
TRBV28,ASRGSAENPYEQY
TRBV7-3,ASSLYRGSYNEQF
TRBV5-1,ASSLQGPVTEAF
TRBV28,ASSLQGAGSYEQY
TRBV7-3,ASSSAGDRTDTQY
TRBV5-1,ASSATSGGFTDTQY
TRBV4-1,ASSQDWPDKHEAF
TRBV19,ASRAGQGGNQPQH
TRBV4-1,ASSQDPLGLSSELF
TRBV10-2,ASSESPGEYGYT
TRBV28,ASRFPGQGMETQY